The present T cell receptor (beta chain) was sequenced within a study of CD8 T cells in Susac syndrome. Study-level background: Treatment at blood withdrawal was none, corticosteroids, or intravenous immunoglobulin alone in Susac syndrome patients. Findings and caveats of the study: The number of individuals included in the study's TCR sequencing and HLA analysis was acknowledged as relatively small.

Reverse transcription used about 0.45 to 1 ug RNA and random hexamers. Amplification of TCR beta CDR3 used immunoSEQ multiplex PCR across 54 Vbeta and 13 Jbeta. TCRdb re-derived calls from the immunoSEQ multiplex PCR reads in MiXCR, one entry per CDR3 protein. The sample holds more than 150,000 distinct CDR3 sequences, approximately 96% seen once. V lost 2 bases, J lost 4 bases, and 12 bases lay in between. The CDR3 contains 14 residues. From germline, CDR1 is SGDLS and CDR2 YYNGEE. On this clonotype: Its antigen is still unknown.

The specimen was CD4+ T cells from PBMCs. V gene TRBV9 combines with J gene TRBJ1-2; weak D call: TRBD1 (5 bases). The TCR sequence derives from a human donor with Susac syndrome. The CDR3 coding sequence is TGTGCCAGCAGCGTGGCGGACGGGACCTATGGCTACACCTTC. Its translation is CASSVADGTYGYTF.